This T cell receptor (beta chain) was recovered during a study of Ad26.COV2.S vaccination and SARS-CoV-2 variants. Overall study context: Intramuscularly, Ad26.COV2.S was given either once or twice, 56 days apart.

The junction had 7 bases not matched to a gene; V was cut back by 3 bases and J by 11 bases. This CDR3 region has 14 residues. Germline V gene data show CDR1 as GTSNPN and CDR2 as SVGIG (reference sequence). Sequenced by immunoSEQ multiplex PCR; TCRdb stores in-frame clones only, minus some. The data hold around 370,000 clones, with about 85% observed a single time. The treatment: over 15 received Ad26.COV2.S at low or high dose, single or two shots; about 5 received placebo; per-sample allocation not given. Sampling was done on day 63 after the first vaccine or placebo injection. A Boston donor was an adult aged 18-55 years.

The sample in question was peripheral blood, obtained in a trial of Ad26.COV2.S vaccine versus placebo. The TCR originated in a person between 18 and 65 years old who received the Ad26.COV2.S COVID-19 vaccine or a placebo. This sequence joins TRBV30 and TRBJ2-1; 13 nucleotides line up with TRBD2. CDR3 loop: CAWRVGLAGAQQFF. CDR3 nucleotide sequence: TGTGCCTGGAGGGTAGGACTAGCGGGGGCGCAGCAGTTCTTC.